The clone carrying this T cell receptor (beta chain) has a count of ten or more. Its antigen is as yet unknown. The CDR3 runs to 13 residues. Germline V gives CDR1 MNHEY, CDR2 SMNVEV (reference sequence). Trimming shortened V by 3 bases and J by 7 bases, and 12 bases separated the two germline ends. The cohort's ophthalmopathy patients, a group with duration under 3 months, had a Clinical Activity Score of at least 3 and a NOSPECS grade of at least 4. The data originate from a study of T cells in Graves' hyperthyroidism and ophthalmopathy. Study-level findings and limits: Prediction of ophthalmopathy progression came a median approximately 6.5 months pre-onset.

TCR beta CDR3 region amplification was performed from RNA transcripts. The HTBI primer set drove a first-round RT-PCR of the TCR CDR3. MiXCR was run by TCRdb on the multiplex PCR reads, yielding one entry per CDR3 protein. The data contain 300,000 to 450,000 distinct CDR3 sequences, 13% to 15% of them singletons. The chain uses TRBV27 and TRBJ1-2; D unresolved. The sequenced sample was blood. The clonotype originates from a woman aged 25 to 45 with Graves' ophthalmopathy. CDR3 coding DNA: TGTGCCAGCAGTTTCCGAGCCCTGAGTGGCTACACCTTC. Translation gives CASSFRALSGYTF.